One and the same sample provided the 20 T cell receptor beta chains below, sequenced in a study of Ad26.COV2.S vaccination and SARS-CoV-2 variants. Generated by immunoSEQ multiplex PCR, the TCRdb table keeps only in-frame clones and is missing some. Here the sample spans about 350,000 clones, approximately 90% being singletons. Treatment indicated: around 19 received Ad26.COV2.S at low or high dose, single or two shots; a few received placebo; per-sample allocation not given. The investigators took samples on day 63 after the first vaccine or placebo injection. The input for sequencing was peripheral blood, taken in a trial of Ad26.COV2.S vaccine versus placebo. These receptors were collected from a person between 18 and 59 years old who received the Ad26.COV2.S COVID-19 vaccine or a placebo.

The J gene is TRBJ2-5, the V gene TRBV6-5; no definite D call. The CDR3 totals 14 residues. Germline CDR1 and CDR2: MNHEY and SVGAGI. V lost 4 bases and J lost 2, with 11 bases in between. This chain's CDR3 is CASSSGPTQETQYF. CDR3 bases: TGTGCCAGCAGTTCCGGGCCAACGCAAGAGACCCAGTACTTC.

This chain joins TRBV9 and TRBJ1-4; D uncertain. The CDR3 spans 16 residues. Looked up from germline, CDR1 is SGDLS and CDR2 is YYNGEE. The ends were cut back, 4 bases at V and 0 bases at J, with 13 bases in the middle. CDR3 nucleotide sequence: TGTGCCAGCAGCCCGGAGGGAGCCCCAACTAATGAAAAACTGTTTTTT. It encodes CASSPEGAPTNEKLFF.

V is TRBV30 and J is TRBJ2-7; D not resolved. This CDR3 comprises 14 residues. Per germline, CDR1 GTSNPN and CDR2 SVGIG (reference sequence). Trimming removed 3 bases from V and 2 bases from J, with 14 bases in between. CDR3 DNA sequence: TGTGCCTGGAGCCCAGAGCCAAACCCCTACGAGCAGTACTTC. Translating it yields CAWSPEPNPYEQYF. Combining the CDR3 with reference TRBV30 and TRBJ2-7 gives the whole variable domain SQTIHQWPATLVQPVGSPLSLECTVEGTSNPNLYWYRQAAGRGLQLLFYSVGIGQISSEVPQNLSASRPQDRQFILSSKKLLLSDSGFYLCAWSPEPNPYEQYFGPGTRLTVT.

This rearrangement joins TRBV24-1 to TRBJ2-1; D is tentatively TRBD1 or TRBD2 (6 bases each). CDR1 and CDR2 (germline): KGHDR, SFDVKD. Trimming pared 1 base from V and 10 bases from J, leaving 13 bases between. The CDR3 totals 14 residues. The CDR3 loop is CATSDLGGPGEQFF. CDR3 DNA sequence: TGTGCCACCAGTGATTTAGGGGGGCCGGGAGAGCAGTTCTTC.

The rearrangement uses TRBV30 and TRBJ1-5, with D hard to call. The CDR3 runs to 17 residues. Germline values: CDR1 GTSNPN, CDR2 SVGIG (reference sequence). V dropped 2 bases and J dropped 5 bases, with 22 bases sitting between them. The CDR3 DNA sequence: TGTGCCTGGAGTCTAGGTGTGGAATCAGTGGGGTATCAGCCCCAGCATTTT. Translated, it gives CAWSLGVESVGYQPQHF.

The chain carries TRBV21-1 and TRBJ2-7; the D call TRBD1 from the table was never checked on the DNA. TRBV21-1 is flagged as a pseudogene. CDR3 length: 15 amino acids. The DNA for the CDR3 is TGTGCCAGCAGCAAAGAGGGGCGTAAGGCCTACGAGCAGTACTTC. Translated: CASSKEGRKAYEQYF.

The chain links TRBV6-1 to TRBJ2-3, with D perhaps TRBD2 (5 bases). Germline V gives CDR1 MNHNS, CDR2 SASEGT. There are 16 residues in the CDR3. Trimming took 4 bases from V and 4 from J, leaving 18 bases between them. The CDR3 bases are TGTGCCAGCAGTGGTCTCGGCCTAGCCTCCCCAGATACGCAGTATTTT. As protein: CASSGLGLASPDTQYF.

The V gene is TRBV7-6, the J gene TRBJ2-3; tentatively, D is TRBD1 (6 bases). Germline V CDR1 and CDR2: SGHVS, FNYEAQ. This CDR3 has 16 amino acids. V was clipped by 1 base and J by 2 bases, with 13 bases between them. The CDR3 DNA reads as TGTGCCAGCAGCTTAGTGGGGACAACGCTCACAGATACGCAGTATTTT. It translates to CASSLVGTTLTDTQYF.

The genes are TRBV2 and TRBJ1-2; 8 positions match TRBD1. CDR3 length equals 14 residues. V shed 7 bases, J shed 8 bases, and the junction held 12 bases outside the gene matches. Germline CDR1 reads SNHLY; CDR2 reads FYNNEI. The CDR3 DNA follows: TGTGCCAGCACCACAGGGACAGGCGCTCGAGGCTACACCTTC. Encoded protein: CASTTGTGARGYTF.

The table lists this clone with a count of one. V usage is TRBV12-3 or TRBV12-4 and J usage is TRBJ2-5; D is unresolved. This CDR3 spans 13 amino acids. Trimming shortened V by 6 bases and J by 5 bases, and 13 bases separated the two germline ends. The CDR3 here is CASSRTNGETQYF. The CDR3 nucleotides read TGTGCCAGCAGCCGGACGAATGGGGAGACCCAGTACTTC.

The CDR3 nucleotides are TGTGCCAGCAGTGACTCGATTACAGGGGGCGATGAGCAGTTCTTC. It codes for CASSDSITGGDEQFF. V is TRBV6-4 and J is TRBJ2-1, with 9 nucleotides matching TRBD1. The CDR3 consists of 15 residues. Losses at the gene ends were 0 bases for V and 8 bases for J; bases not matched to a gene: 5. The V gene's germline CDR1 is MRHNA and CDR2 SNTAGT.

The rearrangement links TRBV6-1 to TRBJ2-1, with D unresolved. Germline CDR1 is MNHNS and CDR2 is SASEGT. V lost 2 bases and J 0 bases, leaving 8 bases between the germline ends. CDR3 length: 15 residues. This CDR3 is CASSEIVSSYNEQFF. The CDR3 nucleotides read TGTGCCAGCAGTGAAATTGTGAGCTCCTACAATGAGCAGTTCTTC.

The CDR3 loop is CASSVIPEPSNEQFF. CDR3 DNA sequence: TGTGCCAGCAGCGTAATACCGGAACCCTCCAATGAGCAGTTCTTC. The chain combines TRBV9 with TRBJ2-1; no firm D call. The V end lost 1 base, the J end lost 6 bases, and 14 bases lay between the germline ends. Germline V gene sequence: CDR1 SGDLS, CDR2 YYNGEE. The CDR3 contains 15 residues.

This rearrangement joins TRBV19 to TRBJ2-2; D gene unclear. The ends were cut back, 5 bases at V and 0 bases at J, with 7 bases in the middle. The CDR3 sequence is 14 residues long. The germline CDR1 and CDR2 sequences are LNHDA and SQIVND (reference sequence). CDR3 amino acids: CASSLSSNTGELFF. In DNA form, the CDR3 reads TGTGCCAGTAGTCTTTCTTCGAACACCGGGGAGCTGTTTTTT.

The chain links TRBV20-1 to TRBJ1-1; D gene uncertain. The length of the CDR3 is 11 residues. Deletions cut 1 base from V and 6 bases from J, with 6 bases between. Looked up from germline, CDR1 is DFQATT and CDR2 is SNEGSKA (reference sequence). The CDR3 sequence is CSARGRAEAFF. The CDR3 nucleotides read TGCAGTGCTAGAGGGAGGGCTGAAGCTTTCTTT.

The genes are TRBV19 and TRBJ1-2; D may be TRBD1 (5 bases). There are 15 residues in the CDR3. The ends were cut back, 8 bases at V and 7 bases at J, with 23 bases in the middle. Germline V gives CDR1 LNHDA, CDR2 SQIVND (reference sequence). The CDR3 DNA reads TGTGCCAGTTGCCACCGGGACGGCTTACCTCTTGGCTACACCTTC. This codes for CASCHRDGLPLGYTF.

J is TRBJ2-5 and V is TRBV30, with 9 bases aligning to TRBD1. CDR3 length equals 15 residues. The junction had 9 bases not matched to a gene; V was cut back by 2 bases and J by 5 bases. In germline, CDR1 is GTSNPN, CDR2 SVGIG (reference sequence). The CDR3 region is CAWSRGQGRDETQYF. The CDR3 region has the DNA TGTGCCTGGAGTCGGGGACAGGGAAGGGACGAGACCCAGTACTTC.

The gene calls are TRBV2 and TRBJ1-4; no definite D call. With 11 bases removed from V and 4 bases from J, the gap between germline ends came to 14 bases. The CDR3 is 13 residues long. Looked up from germline, CDR1 is SNHLY and CDR2 is FYNNEI. The chain's CDR3 is CARSRQSNEKLFF. DNA of the CDR3: TGTGCCCGTAGCAGGCAGAGTAATGAAAAACTGTTTTTT.

This clone was observed once. The J gene is TRBJ2-5, the V gene TRBV24-1, with D perhaps matching TRBD2 (7 bases). CDR1 KGHDR and CDR2 SFDVKD come from the germline V gene. The CDR3 has 15 amino acids. Trimming shortened V by 3 bases and J by 7 bases, and 17 bases separated the two germline ends. Here the CDR3 DNA reads TGTGCCACCAGTGATACCGCGGGGGCCCTGGGGACCCAGTACTTC. This encodes CATSDTAGALGTQYF.

The rearrangement joins TRBV4-1 to TRBJ2-2; D is possibly TRBD2 (6 bases). CDR3 length equals 15 residues. With 1 base removed from V and 6 bases from J, the gap between germline ends came to 12 bases. Germline V CDR1 and CDR2: MGHRA, YSYEKL. CDR3 nucleotides: TGCGCCAGCAGCCAAGGTGGGACTTCTGCCGGGGAGCTGTTTTTT. Its translation is CASSQGGTSAGELFF.